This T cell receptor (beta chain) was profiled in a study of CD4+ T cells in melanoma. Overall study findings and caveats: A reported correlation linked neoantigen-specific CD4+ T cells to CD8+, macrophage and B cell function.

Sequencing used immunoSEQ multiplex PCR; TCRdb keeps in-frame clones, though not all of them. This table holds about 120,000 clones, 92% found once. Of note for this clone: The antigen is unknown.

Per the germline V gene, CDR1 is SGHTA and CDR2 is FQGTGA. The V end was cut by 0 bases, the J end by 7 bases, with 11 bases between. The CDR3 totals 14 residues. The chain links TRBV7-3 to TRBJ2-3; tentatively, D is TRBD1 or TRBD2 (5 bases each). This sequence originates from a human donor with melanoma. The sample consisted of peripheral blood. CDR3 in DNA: TGTGCCAGCAGCTTAACGGCCCGGGGCAATACGCAGTATTTT. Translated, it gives CASSLTARGNTQYF.